The 8 T cell receptor beta chains given below trace back to one sample, sequenced in a study of control samples from healthy donors and cancer patients. Sequenced by immunoSEQ multiplex PCR; TCRdb stores in-frame clones only, minus some. The sample lists about 160,000 clones, approximately 94% occurring once. The sequenced sample was PBMCs. The receptors here all came from a man aged 60 to 69 with colorectal cancer.

This chain links TRBV24-1 with TRBJ1-5; D is unresolved. V was cut by 3 bases and J by 2 bases, with 4 bases left in between. The CDR3 length is 13 residues. From germline, CDR1 is KGHDR and CDR2 SFDVKD. CDR3 sequence (DNA): TGTGCCACCAGTGATAGGGGCAATCAGCCCCAGCATTTT. Protein sequence: CATSDRGNQPQHF.

This chain connects TRBV24-1 to TRBJ2-3, with D possibly TRBD1 on 5 matching bases. Trimming took 4 bases from V and 2 from J, leaving 15 bases between them. Germline values: CDR1 KGHDR, CDR2 SFDVKD. The CDR3 spans 16 residues. CDR3 nucleotide sequence: TGTGCCACCAGTGACCCCACTCAGGGCCTCACAGATACGCAGTATTTT. It specifies CATSDPTQGLTDTQYF.

The V gene is TRBV18, the J gene TRBJ2-7; D might be TRBD1 or TRBD2, each matching 5 bases. Germline-derived CDR1 and CDR2 are KGHSH and LQKENI. Trimming took off 0 bases at V and 2 bases at J, with 8 bases between the two ends. The CDR3 loop spans 14 amino acids. CDR3 nucleotides: TGTGCCAGCTCACCACCGTCGGGACCCTACGAGCAGTACTTC. Protein product: CASSPPSGPYEQYF.

The V and J genes are TRBV18 and TRBJ1-6; D not resolved. The CDR3 runs to 13 residues. V lost 2 bases and J lost 7, with 6 bases in between. Germline V gives CDR1 KGHSH, CDR2 LQKENI. DNA of the CDR3: TGTGCCAGCTCACCATCCGGAAATTCACCCCTCCACTTT. This encodes CASSPSGNSPLHF. Full variable domain (missing parts from reference TRBV18 and TRBJ1-6): NAGVMQNPRHLVRRRGQEARLRCSPMKGHSHVYWYRQLPEEGLKFMVYLQKENIIDESGMPKERFSAEFPKEGPSILRIQQVVRGDSAAYFCASSPSGNSPLHFGNGTRLTVT.

CDR3 nucleotides: TGCGCCAGCAGCTTGTGGACTAGCGGGGGAAATGAGCAGTTCTTC. Protein sequence: CASSLWTSGGNEQFF. V gene TRBV5-1 combines with J gene TRBJ2-1, with 13 nucleotides matching TRBD2. Unmatched junction bases numbered 2, after V lost 1 base and J lost 7 bases. The CDR3 has 15 amino acids. Germline V gene lookup returns CDR1 SGHRS and CDR2 YFSETQ. Full variable domain (missing parts from reference TRBV5-1 and TRBJ2-1): KAGVTQTPRYLIKTRGQQVTLSCSPISGHRSVSWYQQTPGQGLQFLFEYFSETQRNKGNFPGRFSGRQFSNSRSEMNVSTLELGDSALYLCASSLWTSGGNEQFFGPGTRLTVL.

The chain uses TRBV11-2 and TRBJ1-1, with 7 positions matching TRBD1. With V trimmed by 4 bases and J by 3 bases, 5 bases remained unmatched. CDR1 and CDR2 from the germline V gene are SGHAT and FQNNGV. The CDR3 covers 14 residues. Here the CDR3 reads CASSSGTAYTEAFF. CDR3 sequence (DNA): TGTGCCAGCAGCTCGGGGACAGCTTACACTGAAGCTTTCTTT.

This chain links TRBV9 with TRBJ1-6; 8 positions match TRBD1. J gave up 7 bases and V 3 bases, and 3 bases lay outside the gene matches. This CDR3 comprises 14 residues. Looked up from germline, CDR1 is SGDLS and CDR2 is YYNGEE. The CDR3 loop reads CASSGRDRNSPLHF. The CDR3 coding sequence is TGTGCCAGCAGCGGACGGGACAGGAATTCACCCCTCCACTTT.

Worth noting for this clone: At one of its ends the junction is not consistent with the germline gene, which may arise from a read error. The genes are TRBV5-1 and TRBJ2-7, with a possible D match to TRBD2 (7 bases). CDR1 is SGHRS, CDR2 YFSETQ, per germline. The CDR3 extends over 14 amino acids. CDR3 in DNA: TGCGCCAGCAGTCGAGGGGGGGAAACCTACGCGCAGTACTTC. Translating gives CASSRGGETYAQYF.